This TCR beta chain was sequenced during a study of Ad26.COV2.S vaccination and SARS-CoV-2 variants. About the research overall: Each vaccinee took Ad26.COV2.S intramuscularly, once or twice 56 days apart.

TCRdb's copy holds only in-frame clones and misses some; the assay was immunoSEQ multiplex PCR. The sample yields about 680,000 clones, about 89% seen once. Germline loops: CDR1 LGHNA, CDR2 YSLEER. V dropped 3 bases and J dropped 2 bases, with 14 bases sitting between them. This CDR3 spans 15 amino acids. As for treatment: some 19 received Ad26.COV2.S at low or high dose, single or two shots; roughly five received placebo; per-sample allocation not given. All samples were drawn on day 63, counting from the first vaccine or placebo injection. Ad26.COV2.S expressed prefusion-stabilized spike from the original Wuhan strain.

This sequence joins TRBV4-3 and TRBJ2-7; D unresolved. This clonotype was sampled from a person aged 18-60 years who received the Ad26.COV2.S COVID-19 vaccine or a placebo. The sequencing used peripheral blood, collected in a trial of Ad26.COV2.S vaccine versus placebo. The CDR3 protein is CASSHLPEVPYEQYF. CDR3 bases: TGCGCCAGCAGCCATCTCCCCGAGGTCCCCTACGAGCAGTACTTC.